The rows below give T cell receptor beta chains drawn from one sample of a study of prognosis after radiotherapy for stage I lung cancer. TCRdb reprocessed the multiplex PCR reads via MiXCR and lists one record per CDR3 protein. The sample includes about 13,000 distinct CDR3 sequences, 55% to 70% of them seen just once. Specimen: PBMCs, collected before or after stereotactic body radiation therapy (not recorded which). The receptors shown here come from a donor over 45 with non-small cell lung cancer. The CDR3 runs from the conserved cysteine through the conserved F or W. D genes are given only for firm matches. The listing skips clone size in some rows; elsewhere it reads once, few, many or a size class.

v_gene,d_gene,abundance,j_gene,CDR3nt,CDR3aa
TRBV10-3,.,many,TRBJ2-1,TGTGCCATCAGTGAGAGAGAGGGCGCTATCGGTGAGCAGTTCTTC,CAISEREGAIGEQFF
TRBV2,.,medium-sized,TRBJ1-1,TGTGCCAGCAGTGCTCAGGGATTAGGGATGAACACTGAAGCTTTCTTT,CASSAQGLGMNTEAFF
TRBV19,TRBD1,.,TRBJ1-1,TGTGCCAGTAGAACTCCCGGGACAGGGCGTTTAGGCACTGAAGCTTTCTTT,CASRTPGTGRLGTEAFF
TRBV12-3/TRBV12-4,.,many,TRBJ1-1,TGTGCCAGCAGTTTAGTTGGGAACACTGAAGCTTTCTTT,CASSLVGNTEAFF
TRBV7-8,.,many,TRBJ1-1,TGTGCCAGCAGCTTAGTACCCGGCGGGGGGAGTGAAGCTTTCTTT,CASSLVPGGGSEAFF
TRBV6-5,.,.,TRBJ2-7,TGTGCCAGCAGTTTGGACGGACCCTACTATCAGTACTTC,CASSLDGPYYQYF
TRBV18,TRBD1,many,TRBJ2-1,TGTGCCAGCTCACCACGACAGGGTGAGCAGTTCTTC,CASSPRQGEQFF
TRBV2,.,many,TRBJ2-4,TGTGCCAGCAGTCCGTGGAGCAACATTCAGTACTTC,CASSPWSNIQYF
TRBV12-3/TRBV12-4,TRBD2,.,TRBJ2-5,TGTGCCAGCATCCAGACTAGCGGGATTTGGAGAGAGACCCAGTACTTC,CASIQTSGIWRETQYF
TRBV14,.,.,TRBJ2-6,TGTGCCAGCAGCCAAGGATACTCTGGGGCCAACGTCCTGACTTTC,CASSQGYSGANVLTF
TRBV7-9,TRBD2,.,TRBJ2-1,TGTGCCACGGGACTAGCGGGAGGGCCTCTCAATGAGCAGTTCTTC,CATGLAGGPLNEQFF
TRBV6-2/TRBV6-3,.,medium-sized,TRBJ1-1,TGTGCCAGCAGTTGGGCCCAGGCAAAGAACACTGAAGCTTTCTTT,CASSWAQAKNTEAFF
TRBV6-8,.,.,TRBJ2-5,TGTGCCAGCCTCAGCCCTAACCAAGAGACCCAGTACTTC,CASLSPNQETQYF
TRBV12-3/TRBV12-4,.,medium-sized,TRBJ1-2,TGTGCCAGCAGAACCACGGTTGGCTACACCTTC,CASRTTVGYTF
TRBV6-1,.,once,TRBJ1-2,TGTGCCAGCAGTGAACGGATTCCGGGAAGGGAAAGCTACACCTTC,CASSERIPGRESYTF
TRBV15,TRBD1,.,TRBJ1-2,TGTGCCACCAGCGCACGGACAGGGGTTACGATGAACTATGGCTACACCTTC,CATSARTGVTMNYGYTF
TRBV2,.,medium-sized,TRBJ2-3,TGTGCCAGCAGTGTACGCAAAATGGTTGGGGCAGATACGCAGTATTTT,CASSVRKMVGADTQYF
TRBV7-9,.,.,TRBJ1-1,TGTGCCAGCAGCGGCGGTCGGGGAATGAACACTGAAGCTTTCTTT,CASSGGRGMNTEAFF
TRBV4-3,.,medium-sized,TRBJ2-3,TGCGCCAGCAGCCGCCAAGTTGCGGATACGCAGTATTTT,CASSRQVADTQYF
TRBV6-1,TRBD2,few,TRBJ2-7,TGTGCCAGCACCAAACCGGGACTAGCGGGAGTCGAGCAGTACTTC,CASTKPGLAGVEQYF
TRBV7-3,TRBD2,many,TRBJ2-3,TGTGCCAGCAGCTTAAGGGTTGGGACTAGGATGTATTTT,CASSLRVGTRMYF
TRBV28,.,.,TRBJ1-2,TGTGCCAGCAGACGCCTGGGGAGGGGCACCGAGTCGGGCTACACCTTC,CASRRLGRGTESGYTF
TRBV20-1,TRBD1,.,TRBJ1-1,TGCAGTGCCTCCCAGGGGGGGAACACTGAAGCTTTCTTT,CSASQGGNTEAFF
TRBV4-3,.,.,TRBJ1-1,TGCGCCAGCAGCCAAGATGTCCTGATTGGTACTGAAGCTTTCTTT,CASSQDVLIGTEAFF
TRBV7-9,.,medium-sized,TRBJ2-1,TGTGCCAGCAGCTCTCGACCAGGGGTGGAACCCTACAATGAGCAGTTCTTC,CASSSRPGVEPYNEQFF
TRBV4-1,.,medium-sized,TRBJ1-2,TGCGCCAGCCAAAAGGTGTTCGGGGCAGGGACGAATGGCTACACCTTC,CASQKVFGAGTNGYTF
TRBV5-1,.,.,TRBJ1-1,TGCGCCAGCTTCCCCGGAGGAGGAGAAAACACTGAAGCTTTCTTT,CASFPGGGENTEAFF
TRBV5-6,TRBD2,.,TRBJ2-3,TGTGCCAGCAGCCCGGTACTAGCGGGAGTTGATACGCAGTATTTT,CASSPVLAGVDTQYF
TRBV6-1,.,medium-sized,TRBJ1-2,TGTGCCAGCAGTGAGGGACTGTATGGCTACACCTTC,CASSEGLYGYTF
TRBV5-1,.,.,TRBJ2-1,TGCGCCAGCAGCTTTGCGTCCTACAATGAGCAGTTCTTC,CASSFASYNEQFF
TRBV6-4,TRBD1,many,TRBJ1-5,TGTGCCAGCAGTGGTGGACAGGGGGTGAAGCCCCAGCATTTT,CASSGGQGVKPQHF
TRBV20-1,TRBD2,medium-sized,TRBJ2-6,TGCAGTGCCAAGACGGGTCTAGCGGGAGGGCCTGCTGGGGCCAACGTCCTGACTTTC,CSAKTGLAGGPAGANVLTF
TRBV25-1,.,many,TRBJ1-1,TGTGCCAGCAGTGAATCCGGCGGGCTGAAAGCTTTCTTT,CASSESGGLKAFF
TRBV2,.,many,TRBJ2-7,TGTGCCAGCAGTGAATGGCTTTTCTACGAGCAGTACTTC,CASSEWLFYEQYF
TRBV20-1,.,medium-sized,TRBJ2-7,TGCAGTGCTAGCTGGAAGCCGCCGCGGTACGAGCAGTACTTC,CSASWKPPRYEQYF
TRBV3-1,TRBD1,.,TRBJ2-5,TGTGCCAGCAGCCCCGGGGAACAGGGGGCCGAGACCCAGTACTTC,CASSPGEQGAETQYF
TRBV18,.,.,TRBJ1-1,TGTGCCAGCTCACCACCGGGTTACGCTGAAGCTTTCTTT,CASSPPGYAEAFF